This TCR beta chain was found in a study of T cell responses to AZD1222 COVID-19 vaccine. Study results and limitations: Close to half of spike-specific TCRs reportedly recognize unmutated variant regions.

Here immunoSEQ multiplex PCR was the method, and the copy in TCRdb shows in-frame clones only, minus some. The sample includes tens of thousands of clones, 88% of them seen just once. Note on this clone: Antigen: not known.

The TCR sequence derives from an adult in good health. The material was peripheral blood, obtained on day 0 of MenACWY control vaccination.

CDR3 in amino acids: CATSDGGRETQYF. CDR3 coding DNA: TGTGCCACCAGTGACGGGGGGCGAGAGACCCAGTACTTC. The chain carries TRBV24-1 and TRBJ2-5; TRBD2 might be the D (7 bases). The CDR3 consists of 13 residues. Trimming shortened V by 4 bases and J by 4 bases, and 9 bases separated the two germline ends. CDR1 is KGHDR, CDR2 SFDVKD, per germline.